The present TCR beta chain was sequenced within a study of blood T cell repertoires in COVID-19. Study in general: T cells, B-cell-depleted T cells, or PBMCs provided the cDNA or gDNA that served as material.

TCRdb keeps only in-frame clones here, not all; method: immunoSEQ multiplex PCR. The sample records approximately 300,000 clones, 75% to 95% being singletons. This CDR3 region has 14 residues. V was pared by 6 bases and J by 2 bases, with 3 bases of the junction left unmatched. CDR1 is MNHEY and CDR2 is SVGEGT in the germline V gene. The source material was peripheral blood. The chain employs TRBV6-2 or TRBV6-3 and TRBJ2-7, with TRBD2 matching over 11 bases. This TCR was recovered from a woman in her twenties or thirties with COVID-19, enrolled during active disease. The CDR3 protein is CASRPSGRTYEQYF. The DNA for the CDR3 is TGTGCCAGCAGACCTAGCGGGAGGACCTACGAGCAGTACTTC.